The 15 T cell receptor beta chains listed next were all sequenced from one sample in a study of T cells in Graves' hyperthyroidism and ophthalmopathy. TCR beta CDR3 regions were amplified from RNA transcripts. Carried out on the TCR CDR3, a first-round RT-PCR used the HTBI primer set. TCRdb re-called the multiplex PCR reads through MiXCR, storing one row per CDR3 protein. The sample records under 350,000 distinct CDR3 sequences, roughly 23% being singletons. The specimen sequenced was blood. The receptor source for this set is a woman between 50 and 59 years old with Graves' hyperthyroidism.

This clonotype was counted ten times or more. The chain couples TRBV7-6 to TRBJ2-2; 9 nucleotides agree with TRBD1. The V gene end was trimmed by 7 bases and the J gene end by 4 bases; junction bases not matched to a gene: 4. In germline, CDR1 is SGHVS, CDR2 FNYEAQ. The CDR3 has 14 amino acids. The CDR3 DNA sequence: TGTGCCAGCATTTCGACAGGGGGCACCGGGGAGCTGTTTTTT. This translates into CASISTGGTGELFF.

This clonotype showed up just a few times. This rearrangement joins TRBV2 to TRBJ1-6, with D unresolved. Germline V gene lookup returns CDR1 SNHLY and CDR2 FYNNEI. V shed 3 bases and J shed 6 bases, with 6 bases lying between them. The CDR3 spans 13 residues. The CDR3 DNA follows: TGTGCCAGCAGTGACAGCCCTAATTCACCCCTCCACTTT. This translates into CASSDSPNSPLHF.

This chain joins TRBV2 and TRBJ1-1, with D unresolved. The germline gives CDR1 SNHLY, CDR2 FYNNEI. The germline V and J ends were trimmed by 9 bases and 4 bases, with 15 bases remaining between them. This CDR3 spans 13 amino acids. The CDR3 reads CASSRGIGTEAFF. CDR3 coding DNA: TGTGCCAGTAGTCGGGGTATTGGCACTGAAGCTTTCTTT.

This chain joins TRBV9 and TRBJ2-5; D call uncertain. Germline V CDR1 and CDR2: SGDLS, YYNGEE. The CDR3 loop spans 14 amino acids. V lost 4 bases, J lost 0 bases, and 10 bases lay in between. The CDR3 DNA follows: TGTGCCAGCAGCATGACGGCGTACCAAGAGACCCAGTACTTC. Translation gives CASSMTAYQETQYF.

The CDR3 sequence: CASKAYSSSGANVLTF. The CDR3 DNA is TGTGCCAGCAAGGCCTATTCGAGCTCTGGGGCCAACGTCCTGACTTTC. The J gene is TRBJ2-6, the V gene TRBV28; D is ambiguous. The CDR3 totals 16 residues. V lost 7 bases and J 0 bases, leaving 13 bases between the germline ends. CDR1 is MDHEN, CDR2 SYDVKM, per germline.

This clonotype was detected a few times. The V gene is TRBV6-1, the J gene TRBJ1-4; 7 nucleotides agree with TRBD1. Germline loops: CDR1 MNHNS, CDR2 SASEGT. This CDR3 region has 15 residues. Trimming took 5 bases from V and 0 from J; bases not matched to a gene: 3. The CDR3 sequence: CASSSDRATNEKLFF. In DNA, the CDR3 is TGTGCCAGCAGTTCTGACAGGGCAACTAATGAAAAACTGTTTTTT.

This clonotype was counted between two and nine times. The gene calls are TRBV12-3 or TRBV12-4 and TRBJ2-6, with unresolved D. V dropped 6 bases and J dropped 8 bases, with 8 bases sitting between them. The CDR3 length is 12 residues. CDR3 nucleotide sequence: TGTGCCAGCAGACTTTGGTCCAACGTCCTGACTTTC. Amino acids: CASRLWSNVLTF.

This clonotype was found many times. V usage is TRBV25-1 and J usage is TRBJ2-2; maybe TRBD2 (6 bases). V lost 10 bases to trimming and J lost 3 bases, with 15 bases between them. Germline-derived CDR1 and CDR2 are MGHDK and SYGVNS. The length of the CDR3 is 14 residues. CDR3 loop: CATRDLADTGELFF. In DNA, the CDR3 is TGTGCCACCCGGGATTTAGCGGACACCGGGGAGCTGTTTTTT.

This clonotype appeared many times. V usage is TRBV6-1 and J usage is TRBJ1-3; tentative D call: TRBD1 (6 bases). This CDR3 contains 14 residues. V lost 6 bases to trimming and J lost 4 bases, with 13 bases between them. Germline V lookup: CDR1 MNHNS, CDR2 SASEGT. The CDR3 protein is CASSLQGAGNTIYF. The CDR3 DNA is TGTGCCAGCAGCTTACAGGGTGCCGGAAACACCATATATTTT.

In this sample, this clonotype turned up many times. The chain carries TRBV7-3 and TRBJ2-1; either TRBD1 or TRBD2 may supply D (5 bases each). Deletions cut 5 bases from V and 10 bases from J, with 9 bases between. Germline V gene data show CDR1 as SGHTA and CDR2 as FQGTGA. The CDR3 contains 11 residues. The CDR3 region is CASSTGREQFF. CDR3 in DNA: TGTGCCAGCAGCACGGGACGGGAGCAGTTCTTC.

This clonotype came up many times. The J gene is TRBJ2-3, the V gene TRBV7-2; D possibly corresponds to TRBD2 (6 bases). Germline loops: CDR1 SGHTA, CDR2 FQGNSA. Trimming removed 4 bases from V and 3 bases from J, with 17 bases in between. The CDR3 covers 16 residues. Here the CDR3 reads CASSYDRLAITDTQYF. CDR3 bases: TGTGCCAGCAGCTACGATAGGCTAGCGATAACAGATACGCAGTATTTT.

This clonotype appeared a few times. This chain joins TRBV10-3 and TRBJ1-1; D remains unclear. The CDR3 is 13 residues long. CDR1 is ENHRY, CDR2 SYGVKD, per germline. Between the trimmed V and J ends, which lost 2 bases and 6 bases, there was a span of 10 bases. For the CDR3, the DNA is TGTGCCATCAGTGAGACCTCTGGAGCTGAAGCTTTCTTT. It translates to CAISETSGAEAFF.

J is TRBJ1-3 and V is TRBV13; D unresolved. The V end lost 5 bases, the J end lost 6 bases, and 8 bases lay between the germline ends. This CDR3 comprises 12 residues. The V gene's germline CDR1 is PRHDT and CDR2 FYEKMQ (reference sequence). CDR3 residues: CASSTRKNTIYF. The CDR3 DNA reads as TGTGCCAGCAGCACTCGAAAAAACACCATATATTTT.

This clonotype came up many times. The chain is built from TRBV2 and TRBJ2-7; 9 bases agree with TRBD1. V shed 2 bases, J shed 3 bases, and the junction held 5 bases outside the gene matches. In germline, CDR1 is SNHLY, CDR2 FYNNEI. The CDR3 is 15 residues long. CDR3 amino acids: CASSEFLGQGYEQYF. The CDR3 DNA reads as TGTGCCAGCAGTGAATTCTTGGGACAGGGCTACGAGCAGTACTTC.

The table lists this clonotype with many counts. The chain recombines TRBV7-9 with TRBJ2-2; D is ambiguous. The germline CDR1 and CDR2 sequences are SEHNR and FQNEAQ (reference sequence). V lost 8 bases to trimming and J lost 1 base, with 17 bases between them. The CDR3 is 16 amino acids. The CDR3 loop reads CASGVRGPRNTGELFF. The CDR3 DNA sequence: TGTGCCAGCGGGGTCCGCGGACCCCGGAACACCGGGGAGCTGTTTTTT.